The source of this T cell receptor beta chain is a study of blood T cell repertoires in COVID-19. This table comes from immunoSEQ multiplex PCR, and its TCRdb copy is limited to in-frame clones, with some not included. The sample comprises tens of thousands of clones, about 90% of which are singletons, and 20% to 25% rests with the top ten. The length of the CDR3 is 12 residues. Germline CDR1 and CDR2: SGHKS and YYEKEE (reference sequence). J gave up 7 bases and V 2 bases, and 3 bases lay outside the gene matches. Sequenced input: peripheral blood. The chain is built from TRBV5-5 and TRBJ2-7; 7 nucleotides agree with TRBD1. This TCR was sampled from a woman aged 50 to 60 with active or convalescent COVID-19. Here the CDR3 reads CASSFTGEEQYF. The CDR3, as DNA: TGTGCCAGCAGCTTTACAGGGGAAGAGCAGTACTTC.